The 19 T cell receptor beta chains below come from one sample, sequenced in a study of T cells in Graves' hyperthyroidism and ophthalmopathy (dated by TCRdb to the late 2010s). The library came from multiplex PCR. TCRdb names Illumina HiSeq 2000 as the instrument used. TCR beta CDR3 regions were amplified from RNA transcripts. A first-round RT-PCR of the TCR CDR3 used the HTBI primer set with the Qiagen OneStep RT-PCR kit. The raw public data were reprocessed by TCRdb itself: fastp quality trimming at Q25, MiXCR clonotype calling, in-frame beta chains only. When rows share a CDR3 protein, they turn into one entry using the most common DNA and genes. This sample lists under 350,000 distinct CDR3 sequences; approximately 18% were detected once. The top ten clones comprise approximately 49% of the sample. Sequencing was carried out using blood. The source is a woman aged 50 to 60 with Graves' hyperthyroidism.

This clonotype was seen many times. The chain joins TRBV20-1 to TRBJ1-2; D may be TRBD1 (6 bases). Between the trimmed V and J ends, which lost 0 bases and 6 bases, there was a span of 14 bases. The CDR3 sequence is 14 residues long. Germline CDR1 and CDR2: DFQATT and SNEGSKA (reference sequence). CDR3 amino acids: CSARDGGGGHGYTF. The CDR3 nucleotides read TGCAGTGCTAGAGATGGAGGGGGGGGCCATGGCTACACCTTC.

This chain uses TRBV5-6 with TRBJ2-1; 12 positions match TRBD2. The CDR3 sequence is 16 residues long. Germline V gene sequence: CDR1 SGHDT, CDR2 YYEEEE. The trim removed 2 bases at V and 6 bases at J, leaving 6 bases unmatched. The CDR3 DNA sequence: TGTGCCAGCAGCTTCAGCCTAGCGGGAGGGACCAATGAGCAGTTCTTC. It translates to CASSFSLAGGTNEQFF.

In its sample, this clonotype was seen many times. The V and J genes are TRBV30 and TRBJ1-2, with TRBD1 as a possible D gene (6 bases). V dropped 5 bases and J dropped 4 bases, with 17 bases sitting between them. Per the germline V gene, CDR1 is GTSNPN and CDR2 is SVGIG (reference sequence). This CDR3 is 14 amino acids long. Here the CDR3 reads CAWAAGRGLYGYTF. The CDR3 nucleotides read TGTGCCTGGGCCGCCGGACGGGGGCTCTATGGCTACACCTTC. Combining the CDR3 with reference TRBV30 and TRBJ1-2 gives the whole variable domain SQTIHQWPATLVQPVGSPLSLECTVEGTSNPNLYWYRQAAGRGLQLLFYSVGIGQISSEVPQNLSASRPQDRQFILSSKKLLLSDSGFYLCAWAAGRGLYGYTFGSGTRLTVV.

This clonotype was observed a handful of times. The rearrangement links TRBV5-1 to TRBJ2-5, with D perhaps TRBD1 (5 bases). V was clipped by 3 bases and J by 5 bases, with 11 bases between them. CDR3 length equals 13 residues. Germline CDR1 SGHRS, CDR2 YFSETQ. The CDR3 sequence is CASSSQGSETQYF. The CDR3 coding sequence is TGCGCCAGCAGCTCGCAGGGTTCGGAGACCCAGTACTTC.

This sequence joins TRBV9 and TRBJ1-3; D call uncertain. CDR3 length equals 16 residues. Germline V gene lookup returns CDR1 SGDLS and CDR2 YYNGEE. V lost 0 bases and J lost 0, with 10 bases in between. CDR3 amino acids: CASSVDWQPSGNTIYF. DNA of the CDR3: TGTGCCAGCAGCGTAGATTGGCAGCCCTCTGGAAACACCATATATTTT. The complete variable domain, with remaining parts taken from reference TRBV9 and TRBJ1-3, reads DSGVTQTPKHLITATGQRVTLRCSPRSGDLSVYWYQQSLDQGLQFLIQYYNGEERAKGNILERFSAQQFPDLHSELNLSSLELGDSALYFCASSVDWQPSGNTIYFGEGSWLTVV.

V is TRBV20-1 and J is TRBJ2-3; TRBD2 matches 12 bases. The V gene end was trimmed by 1 base and the J gene end by 0 bases; junction bases not matched to a gene: 8. Germline V gene data show CDR1 as DFQATT and CDR2 as SNEGSKA (reference sequence). The CDR3 loop spans 18 amino acids. The CDR3 spells CSARGRTSGAPSTDTQYF. DNA of the CDR3: TGCAGTGCTAGAGGCCGGACTAGCGGGGCCCCAAGCACAGATACGCAGTATTTT.

This clonotype was recorded a few times. The gene calls are TRBV3-1 and TRBJ2-6, with TRBD1 matching 7 bases. The germline gives CDR1 LGHDT, CDR2 YNNKEL (reference sequence). V lost 4 bases, J lost 0 bases, and 9 bases stayed unmatched. This CDR3 contains 18 residues. The CDR3 is CASSPGTALSSGANVLTF. The CDR3 DNA reads TGTGCCAGCAGCCCTGGGACAGCCCTGAGCTCTGGGGCCAACGTCCTGACTTTC.

The chain uses TRBV6-2 or TRBV6-3 and TRBJ1-5, with 9 nucleotides matching TRBD1. Per germline, CDR1 MNHEY and CDR2 SVGEGT. CDR3 length equals 15 residues. V shed 8 bases and J 4 bases; nucleotides not matched to a gene: 9. The CDR3 loop reads CASDGRTGVNQPQHF. The CDR3 DNA sequence: TGTGCCAGCGATGGCCGGACAGGGGTGAATCAGCCCCAGCATTTT.

This clonotype has just a few counts. The CDR3 is CASSFSSGVSTDTQYF. CDR3 coding DNA: TGCGCCAGCAGCTTTAGTAGCGGGGTTAGCACAGATACGCAGTATTTT. This rearrangement joins TRBV5-1 to TRBJ2-3, with 8 nucleotides matching TRBD2. Germline V gene sequence: CDR1 SGHRS, CDR2 YFSETQ. The trim removed 2 bases at V and 0 bases at J, leaving 5 bases unmatched. The CDR3 runs 16 residues.

This clonotype was detected only a few times. This chain links TRBV3-1 with TRBJ1-2; TRBD1 might be the D (5 bases). The CDR3 runs to 13 residues. Germline V gene sequence: CDR1 LGHDT, CDR2 YNNKEL (reference sequence). Between the trimmed V and J ends, which lost 3 bases and 8 bases, there was a span of 13 bases. In nucleotides, the CDR3 is TGTGCCAGCAGCCACATAGGAGGGGAAGGCTACACCTTC. The encoded protein is CASSHIGGEGYTF.

This clonotype was observed many times. The chain uses TRBV6-6 and TRBJ2-3, with D possibly matching TRBD2 (6 bases). This CDR3 spans 16 amino acids. Germline loops: CDR1 MNHNY, CDR2 SVGAGI (reference sequence). V was shortened by 1 base and J by 2 bases, with 13 bases between the two germline ends. The CDR3 loop reads CASSYFAGSNTDTQYF. The CDR3 region has the DNA TGTGCCAGCAGTTACTTCGCGGGGTCGAACACAGATACGCAGTATTTT.

This clonotype was detected ten times or more. V usage is TRBV12-3 or TRBV12-4 and J usage is TRBJ2-1, with D possibly TRBD2 on 6 matching bases. The CDR3 length is 16 residues. Trimming took off 5 bases at V and 6 bases at J, with 20 bases between the two ends. CDR3 nucleotides: TGTGCCAGCAGTCCTGGGGCCGGGACTGGGAGCAATGAGCAGTTCTTC. This codes for CASSPGAGTGSNEQFF.

This clonotype was seen at least ten times. This chain uses TRBV2 with TRBJ2-7, with no clear D. Looked up from germline, CDR1 is SNHLY and CDR2 is FYNNEI. This CDR3 comprises 14 residues. V lost 0 bases, J lost 4 bases, and 10 bases lay in between. DNA for the CDR3: TGTGCCAGCAGTGAAGCCCCGGCGGATTACGAGCAGTACTTC. It specifies CASSEAPADYEQYF.

This chain joins TRBV19 and TRBJ2-2; D is perhaps TRBD1 or TRBD2 (7 bases each). Between the trimmed V and J ends, which lost 9 bases and 1 base, there was a span of 18 bases. This CDR3 spans 16 amino acids. The germline CDR1 and CDR2 sequences are LNHDA and SQIVND (reference sequence). The CDR3 is CASEGASGQNTGELFF. The CDR3 DNA reads as TGTGCCAGCGAGGGGGCTAGCGGTCAGAACACCGGGGAGCTGTTTTTT.

This clonotype was counted ten times or more. The genes are TRBV18 and TRBJ1-4, with D hard to call. The CDR3 has 15 residues. CDR1 KGHSH and CDR2 LQKENI come from the germline V gene. V lost 3 bases, J lost 7 bases, and 15 bases lay in between. The CDR3: CASSPAPWEGEKLFF. The CDR3 DNA is TGTGCCAGCTCACCCGCCCCTTGGGAGGGTGAAAAACTGTTTTTT.

This clonotype was detected many times. The chain employs TRBV28 and TRBJ2-5; D is ambiguous. Between the trimmed V and J ends, which lost 3 bases and 1 base, there was a span of 9 bases. The CDR3 runs to 14 residues. Looked up from germline, CDR1 is MDHEN and CDR2 is SYDVKM. The CDR3 sequence is CASSFQHSQETQYF. The CDR3 DNA follows: TGTGCCAGCAGTTTCCAGCACAGCCAAGAGACCCAGTACTTC. Combining the CDR3 with reference TRBV28 and TRBJ2-5 gives the whole variable domain DVKVTQSSRYLVKRTGEKVFLECVQDMDHENMFWYRQDPGLGLRLIYFSYDVKMKEKGDIPEGYSVSREKKERFSLILESASTNQTSMYLCASSFQHSQETQYFGPGTRLLVL.

In its sample, this clonotype was seen a few times. The chain combines TRBV10-3 with TRBJ2-7; D gene unclear. The CDR3 contains 15 residues. Trimming pared 0 bases from V and 2 bases from J, leaving 11 bases between. Germline CDR1 and CDR2: ENHRY and SYGVKD. CDR3 residues: CAISESKASTYEQYF. The CDR3 DNA sequence: TGTGCCATCAGTGAGTCGAAGGCCAGTACCTACGAGCAGTACTTC.

This clonotype was recorded at least ten times. The V gene is TRBV7-2, the J gene TRBJ2-5, with D unclear. The germline V and J ends were trimmed by 2 bases and 2 bases, with 3 bases remaining between them. Per germline, CDR1 SGHTA and CDR2 FQGNSA. The CDR3 covers 12 residues. Here the CDR3 DNA reads TGTGCCAGCAGCTTACCTCAAGAGACCCAGTACTTC. Its translation: CASSLPQETQYF.

This clonotype showed up just a few times. The chain carries TRBV20-1 and TRBJ1-5; 10 bases match TRBD1. The CDR3 has 16 residues. The germline CDR1 and CDR2 sequences are DFQATT and SNEGSKA (reference sequence). The V and J ends lost 3 bases and 6 bases, in that order; junction bases with no gene match: 11. As DNA, the CDR3 is TGCAGTGCTAGGGGTGGGACAGGGGCCAAGGGTCAGCCCCAGCATTTT. This codes for CSARGGTGAKGQPQHF.